Listed below are T cell receptor beta chains from one sample, sequenced in a study of T cells in Graves' hyperthyroidism and ophthalmopathy. TCRdb ran MiXCR on the multiplex PCR reads and lists one entry per CDR3 protein. This sample has approximately 640,000 distinct CDR3 sequences, with about 45% found just once. Material: peripheral blood or thyroid tissue (not recorded which). These receptors originate from an adult man with Graves' disease, either hyperthyroidism or ophthalmopathy (not recorded which). CDR3s include the opening cysteine and the closing phenylalanine or tryptophan. D genes are given only for firm matches. Some rows have no size entry. The others give once, few or many, or a class for an expanded clone.

j_gene: TRBJ2-2; d_gene: TRBD1; abundance: -; v_gene: TRBV5-4; CDR3nt: TGTGCCAGCAGCTTGCCGGGACAGGGCGCCGGGGAGCTGTTTTTT; CDR3aa: CASSLPGQGAGELFF
j_gene: TRBJ1-6; d_gene: -; abundance: -; v_gene: TRBV6-1; CDR3nt: TGTGCCATCAGTGAATCTAGGGCTAGCGAACCCCTCCACTTT; CDR3aa: CAISESRASEPLHF
j_gene: TRBJ1-1; d_gene: TRBD1; abundance: few; v_gene: TRBV5-1; CDR3nt: TGCGCCAGCAGCTTGGGGGACAGTTCTCTCCAGGCGGCTTTCTTT; CDR3aa: CASSLGDSSLQAAFF
j_gene: TRBJ1-2; d_gene: TRBD1; abundance: -; v_gene: TRBV29-1; CDR3nt: TGCAGCGTTGACAGACAGGGGGCCCAGGACTATGGCTACACCTTC; CDR3aa: CSVDRQGAQDYGYTF
j_gene: TRBJ1-3; d_gene: TRBD1; abundance: -; v_gene: TRBV2; CDR3nt: TGTGCCAGCAGTAGCCGGGACAGGATGGGCTCTGGAAACACCATATATTTT; CDR3aa: CASSSRDRMGSGNTIYF
j_gene: TRBJ1-2; d_gene: -; abundance: -; v_gene: TRBV2; CDR3nt: TGTGCCAGCAGTGAAGCACGTCCCCCGCGGGGCTACACCTTC; CDR3aa: CASSEARPPRGYTF
j_gene: TRBJ2-7; d_gene: -; abundance: -; v_gene: TRBV7-9; CDR3nt: TGTGCCAGCAGCCAGTTGCCGGGGTTTGTCGGTTACGAGCAGTACTTC; CDR3aa: CASSQLPGFVGYEQYF
j_gene: TRBJ1-2; d_gene: -; abundance: many; v_gene: TRBV10-1; CDR3nt: TGCGCCAGCAGTGAGTCCATCCTGGGTGGCTACACCTTC; CDR3aa: CASSESILGGYTF
j_gene: TRBJ1-2; d_gene: -; abundance: few; v_gene: TRBV15; CDR3nt: TGTGCCTGGAGTGTTGGGGTCTACTATGGCTACACCTTC; CDR3aa: CAWSVGVYYGYTF
j_gene: TRBJ2-6; d_gene: TRBD1; abundance: many; v_gene: TRBV7-2; CDR3nt: TGTGGAGACAGGGCGTCTGGGGCCAACGTCCTGACTTTC; CDR3aa: CGDRASGANVLTF
j_gene: TRBJ1-1; d_gene: -; abundance: many; v_gene: TRBV7-3; CDR3nt: TGTGCCAGCAGCTCAACCCGGGAAACTGAAGCTTTCTTT; CDR3aa: CASSSTRETEAFF
j_gene: TRBJ1-1; d_gene: -; abundance: few; v_gene: TRBV14; CDR3nt: TGTGCCAGCAGCCACAATATACTACAGGGTGAAGCTTTCTTT; CDR3aa: CASSHNILQGEAFF
j_gene: TRBJ2-7; d_gene: -; abundance: many; v_gene: TRBV29-1; CDR3nt: TGCAGCGCCCCGACAGCGAACTACGAGCAGTACTTC; CDR3aa: CSAPTANYEQYF
j_gene: TRBJ1-1; d_gene: TRBD1; abundance: -; v_gene: TRBV20-1; CDR3nt: TGCAGTGCTAGAGCTAGGGGGCGGGGGAACACTGAAGCTTTCTTT; CDR3aa: CSARARGRGNTEAFF
j_gene: TRBJ1-5; d_gene: -; abundance: -; v_gene: TRBV24-1; CDR3nt: TGTGCCACCAGTGGTCACCGGGACTGGCAAGAGACCCAGCATTTT; CDR3aa: CATSGHRDWQETQHF
j_gene: TRBJ1-6; d_gene: TRBD1; abundance: -; v_gene: TRBV10-3; CDR3nt: TGTGCCATCAGTTTGGACAGGGCTGGGAATTCACCCCTCCACTTT; CDR3aa: CAISLDRAGNSPLHF
j_gene: TRBJ1-2; d_gene: -; abundance: many; v_gene: TRBV2; CDR3nt: TGTGCCAACTGGGGGGAACGGAACTATGGCTACACCTTC; CDR3aa: CANWGERNYGYTF
j_gene: TRBJ1-4; d_gene: TRBD1; abundance: -; v_gene: TRBV7-2; CDR3nt: TGTGCCAGCAGCTCAACGGACAGGTGGAATGAAAAACTGTTTTTT; CDR3aa: CASSSTDRWNEKLFF
j_gene: TRBJ2-7; d_gene: -; abundance: -; v_gene: TRBV7-9; CDR3nt: TGTGCCAGCAGTTGGGACTCCCCCGAGGGCTACGAGCAGTACTTC; CDR3aa: CASSWDSPEGYEQYF
j_gene: TRBJ1-5; d_gene: TRBD1; abundance: -; v_gene: TRBV7-9; CDR3nt: TGTGCCAGCAGCGGAGGAGGGACAGGGCTTCGTCAGCCCCAGCATTTT; CDR3aa: CASSGGGTGLRQPQHF
j_gene: TRBJ1-2; d_gene: TRBD1; abundance: -; v_gene: TRBV12-3/TRBV12-4; CDR3nt: TGTGCCAGCAGTTTGGAGGGACAGGGAAGAGGCTACACCTTC; CDR3aa: CASSLEGQGRGYTF
j_gene: TRBJ1-2; d_gene: TRBD1; abundance: many; v_gene: TRBV2; CDR3nt: TGTGCCAGCAGTGATGGACAGGGGGCGTATGGCTACACCTTC; CDR3aa: CASSDGQGAYGYTF
j_gene: TRBJ2-5; d_gene: TRBD2; abundance: -; v_gene: TRBV7-9; CDR3nt: TGTGCCAGCAGTGCTGAAGACGGGGGGGGGATCCAAGAGACCCAGTACTTC; CDR3aa: CASSAEDGGGIQETQYF
j_gene: TRBJ1-3; d_gene: -; abundance: many; v_gene: TRBV20-1; CDR3nt: TGCAGTGCTAGAGAAAGGGCTGGAAACACCATATATTTT; CDR3aa: CSARERAGNTIYF
j_gene: TRBJ1-6; d_gene: -; abundance: many; v_gene: TRBV2; CDR3nt: TGTGCCAGCAGTGAACTTAGGGCCGAAAATTCACCCCTCCACTTT; CDR3aa: CASSELRAENSPLHF
j_gene: TRBJ1-5; d_gene: -; abundance: -; v_gene: TRBV10-3; CDR3nt: TGTGCCATCAGTCCTTATAGCAATCAGCCCCAGCATTTT; CDR3aa: CAISPYSNQPQHF
j_gene: TRBJ1-1; d_gene: -; abundance: few; v_gene: TRBV25-1; CDR3nt: TGTGCCAGCAGTTTCGGGGCACGAGCTTTCTTT; CDR3aa: CASSFGARAFF
j_gene: TRBJ2-7; d_gene: TRBD2; abundance: -; v_gene: TRBV15; CDR3nt: TGTGCCACCAGCAGGTCTAGCGGGAGCTACGAGCAGTACTTC; CDR3aa: CATSRSSGSYEQYF
j_gene: TRBJ1-1; d_gene: TRBD1; abundance: few; v_gene: TRBV7-2; CDR3nt: TGTGCCAGCAGCTCGCCTACTGACAGGGGGGCTTTCTTT; CDR3aa: CASSSPTDRGAFF
j_gene: TRBJ2-7; d_gene: TRBD1; abundance: many; v_gene: TRBV7-9; CDR3nt: TGTGCCAGCAGCTCCCCGGGACAGAGCGAGCAGTACTTC; CDR3aa: CASSSPGQSEQYF
j_gene: TRBJ2-7; d_gene: TRBD1; abundance: many; v_gene: TRBV29-1; CDR3nt: TGCAGCGTCCAGGGGGCATACTACGAGCAGTACTTC; CDR3aa: CSVQGAYYEQYF
j_gene: TRBJ1-6; d_gene: -; abundance: many; v_gene: TRBV7-3; CDR3nt: TGTGCCAGCAGCCCGGGACTGGGGTATAATTCACCCCTCCACTTT; CDR3aa: CASSPGLGYNSPLHF
j_gene: TRBJ2-5; d_gene: TRBD2; abundance: -; v_gene: TRBV2; CDR3nt: TGTGCCAGCAGTGAGTCGCCTAGCGGGGGTGCCGGCGGTCCTTCGGAGACCCAGTACTTC; CDR3aa: CASSESPSGGAGGPSETQYF
j_gene: TRBJ1-6; d_gene: TRBD1; abundance: -; v_gene: TRBV25-1; CDR3nt: TGTGCCTGGAGGGGGCCAGTTAATTCACCCCTCCACTTT; CDR3aa: CAWRGPVNSPLHF
j_gene: TRBJ1-2; d_gene: TRBD1; abundance: -; v_gene: TRBV29-1; CDR3nt: TGCAGCGTTCAGACAGGGGGCATTTCTCGTTATGGCTACACCTTC; CDR3aa: CSVQTGGISRYGYTF
j_gene: TRBJ2-5; d_gene: TRBD2; abundance: few; v_gene: TRBV20-1; CDR3nt: TGCAGTGCTAGAGAAGGGGGACCGGGACTAGCGGGACAGAGAGGGACCCAGTACTTC; CDR3aa: CSAREGGPGLAGQRGTQYF
j_gene: TRBJ1-5; d_gene: TRBD1; abundance: -; v_gene: TRBV20-1; CDR3nt: TGCAGTGCTTCCGGGACAGCGAGCAATCAGCCCCAGCATTTT; CDR3aa: CSASGTASNQPQHF
j_gene: TRBJ2-7; d_gene: -; abundance: many; v_gene: TRBV5-1; CDR3nt: TGCGCCAGCAGCTTTGGGGTTAGCTCCTACGAGCAGTACTTC; CDR3aa: CASSFGVSSYEQYF
j_gene: TRBJ2-7; d_gene: TRBD1; abundance: -; v_gene: TRBV10-3; CDR3nt: TGTGCCATCAGCCCTGGACAGGGGCCCTACGAGCAGTACTTC; CDR3aa: CAISPGQGPYEQYF
j_gene: TRBJ1-3; d_gene: -; abundance: -; v_gene: TRBV29-1; CDR3nt: TGCAGCGTAGTACAGGCAACTGGAAACACCATATATTTT; CDR3aa: CSVVQATGNTIYF
j_gene: TRBJ1-1; d_gene: -; abundance: -; v_gene: TRBV20-1; CDR3nt: TGCAGTGCTAGTTCCGGGATGAACACTGGAGCTTTCTTT; CDR3aa: CSASSGMNTGAFF
j_gene: TRBJ2-7; d_gene: TRBD2; abundance: -; v_gene: TRBV4-2; CDR3nt: TGTGCCAGCGGCCGACTAGCGAGTACCGAGCAGTACTTC; CDR3aa: CASGRLASTEQYF
j_gene: TRBJ2-5; d_gene: TRBD2; abundance: few; v_gene: TRBV29-1; CDR3nt: TGCAGCGTTCCCCGGGAGGGGAAACAGCAAGAGACCCAGTACTTC; CDR3aa: CSVPREGKQQETQYF
j_gene: TRBJ1-3; d_gene: TRBD1; abundance: -; v_gene: TRBV29-1; CDR3nt: TGCAGCGTTGAACCCTTGGGACAGGGCTTTCATGGCTACACCATATATTTT; CDR3aa: CSVEPLGQGFHGYTIYF
j_gene: TRBJ1-1; d_gene: -; abundance: many; v_gene: TRBV7-2; CDR3nt: TGTGCCAGCAGCTTAAGGGGCACGAACACTGAAGCTTTCTTT; CDR3aa: CASSLRGTNTEAFF
j_gene: TRBJ1-6; d_gene: -; abundance: many; v_gene: TRBV10-3; CDR3nt: TGTGCCATCAGTGAGAATACGGGTAATTCACCCCTCCACTTT; CDR3aa: CAISENTGNSPLHF
j_gene: TRBJ2-7; d_gene: TRBD1; abundance: -; v_gene: TRBV2; CDR3nt: TGTGCCAGCAGTAAGCCCGGACAGGGGGCGCGGGAGCAGTACTTC; CDR3aa: CASSKPGQGAREQYF
j_gene: TRBJ2-5; d_gene: TRBD2; abundance: -; v_gene: TRBV20-1; CDR3nt: TGCAGTGCTAGAGCAGGGACTAGCGGCCACCCCCGGGAGACCCAGTACTTC; CDR3aa: CSARAGTSGHPRETQYF
j_gene: TRBJ1-5; d_gene: -; abundance: many; v_gene: TRBV7-8; CDR3nt: TGTGCCAGCAGCTTGAACCCCAATCAGCCCCAGCATTTT; CDR3aa: CASSLNPNQPQHF
j_gene: TRBJ2-7; d_gene: TRBD2; abundance: few; v_gene: TRBV20-1; CDR3nt: TGCAGTGCCAACCCCCTAGCGGGGGATTCCTACGAGCAGTACTTC; CDR3aa: CSANPLAGDSYEQYF
j_gene: TRBJ2-5; d_gene: -; abundance: once; v_gene: TRBV7-2; CDR3nt: TGTGCCAGCACCAAAGGGGGGGGGGCCAGGGAGACCCAGTACTTC; CDR3aa: CASTKGGGARETQYF
j_gene: TRBJ1-4; d_gene: -; abundance: -; v_gene: TRBV9; CDR3nt: TGTGCCAGCAGCGGACTTGCGGACACCAATGAAAAACTGTTTTTT; CDR3aa: CASSGLADTNEKLFF
j_gene: TRBJ2-5; d_gene: TRBD2; abundance: few; v_gene: TRBV9; CDR3nt: TGTGCCAGCAGCCGTGGACTAGCGGGGGGAAGAGAGACCCAGTACTTC; CDR3aa: CASSRGLAGGRETQYF
j_gene: TRBJ1-1; d_gene: -; abundance: few; v_gene: TRBV20-1; CDR3nt: TGCAGTGCTAGAGTAGCGGGGGACACTGAAGCTTTCTTT; CDR3aa: CSARVAGDTEAFF
j_gene: TRBJ1-1; d_gene: -; abundance: few; v_gene: TRBV5-1; CDR3nt: TGCGCCAGCAGCTTGGGGGTAACCACTGAAGCTTTCTTT; CDR3aa: CASSLGVTTEAFF